This T cell receptor (beta chain) stems from a study of T cells in Graves' hyperthyroidism and ophthalmopathy. The investigators amplified TCR beta CDR3 regions from RNA transcripts. An initial round of RT-PCR targeting the TCR CDR3 relied on the HTBI primer set. TCRdb independently ran MiXCR on the multiplex PCR reads; one entry per CDR3 protein. Among a few hundred thousand distinct CDR3 sequences listed, 19% were seen once. Germline lookup yields CDR1 MNHEY and CDR2 SVGAGI. The V segment lost 7 bases and the J segment 9 bases; nucleotides outside the gene matches: 16. The CDR3 has 16 residues. This clonotype was detected many times.

This receptor was identified in a woman in her late teens or twenties with Graves' hyperthyroidism. The chain has TRBV6-5 and TRBJ2-4, with TRBD1 matching over 9 bases. Specimen: blood. Here the CDR3 DNA reads TGTGCCAGCATCAAAGCTCCGGGACAGGGAACGGGCATTCAGTACTTC. It codes for CASIKAPGQGTGIQYF.